This T cell receptor beta chain was found in a study of T cells in Graves' hyperthyroidism and ophthalmopathy. Amplification targeted TCR beta CDR3 regions from RNA transcripts. First-round RT-PCR with HTBI primers amplified the TCR CDR3 region. MiXCR, applied by TCRdb to the multiplex PCR reads, yields one record per CDR3 protein. The sample contains some 490,000 distinct CDR3 sequences, approximately 22% of which appear only once. Notes on this clonotype: Antigen specificity is unknown.

Looked up from germline, CDR1 is SGHVS and CDR2 is FQNEAQ. V dropped 4 bases and J dropped 4; count of bases not matched to a gene: 11. This CDR3 contains 16 residues. Overall study results and limits: Blood also held most thyroid clonotypes expanded beyond 0.001.

This chain uses TRBV7-8 with TRBJ2-5; 8 bases are a match to TRBD2. This receptor was obtained from a woman in her 70s with Graves' ophthalmopathy. Sequenced sample: blood. The CDR3 region is CASSSRLAPRGETQYF. As DNA, the CDR3 is TGTGCCAGCAGCTCGAGACTAGCGCCGAGGGGAGAGACCCAGTACTTC.